Following are 8 T cell receptor beta chains from one sample sequenced in a study of tissue T cells after allogeneic stem cell transplantation. TCRdb keeps only in-frame clones here, not all; method: immunoSEQ multiplex PCR. The profile shows a few thousand clones, more than 40% of them singletons. Time point described: mouse harvest day 14 after allogeneic transplant. The graft held 10^6 splenic CD5+ T cells and 10^7 T-cell-depleted bone marrow cells. Sequencing was carried out using gut tissue. The receptors originated from a female BALB/c mouse given C57BL/6 T cells with graft-versus-host disease after an allogeneic hematopoietic cell transplant.

Notes on this clone: Gene names denote mouse genes. The CDR3 end lies 1 residue beyond the end of the read and is filled in from the germline J gene. This chain uses TRBV13-1 with TRBJ2-7, with 7 bases matching TRBD2. The CDR3 consists of 13 residues. Germline CDR1 and CDR2: NSHNY and SYGAGN. Trimming took 6 bases from V and 0 from J; bases not matched to a gene: 3. The sequenced part of the CDR3 DNA is TGTGCCAGCAATGGGGGGAGCTCCTATGAACAGTAC. It yields the protein CASNGGSSYEQY. The whole CDR3 protein reads CASNGGSSYEQYF.

On this clone itself: The gene names here belong to mouse. The observed sequence ends 1 residue before the CDR3 terminus, with the missing tail filled in from the germline J gene. The chain uses TRBV3 and TRBJ1-1, with D perhaps TRBD1 (5 bases). V was trimmed by 3 bases and J by 5 bases, leaving 13 bases between them. This CDR3 comprises 14 residues. Germline loops: CDR1 SNHLY, CDR2 FYNGKV (reference sequence). The CDR3 spells CASSLMGEGTEVFF. Partial CDR3 DNA: TGTGCCAGCAGCTTGATGGGGGAAGGGACAGAAGTCTTC.

This clone has a handful of counts. Any gene name here is a mouse gene name. The sequenced fragment ends 1 residue before the CDR3 boundary, so the rest is inferred from the germline J gene. This sequence joins TRBV31 and TRBJ1-6, with TRBD1 as a possible D gene (6 bases). TRBJ1-6 is treated as an ORF (open reading frame) with a function not yet certain. CDR1 is GKSSPN and CDR2 is SITVG in the germline V gene. V was shortened by 0 bases and J by 4 bases, with 10 bases between the two germline ends. The CDR3 is made up of 15 amino acids. The DNA read from the CDR3 is TGTGCCTGGAGTCTAGGGGGGTGGTATAATTCGCCCCTCTAC. Translating it yields CAWSLGGWYNSPLY. The entire CDR3 is CAWSLGGWYNSPLYF.

Comments on this clone: Here the gene names and germline are mouse. The CDR3 is cut off 1 residue early in the read; its end comes from the germline J gene. The chain couples TRBV26 to TRBJ1-4; D remains ambiguous. Trimming removed 5 bases from V and 0 bases from J, with 7 bases in between. CDR3 size: 14 residues. Germline V gene lookup returns CDR1 KGHPV and CDR2 FQNQEV (reference sequence). The CDR3 sequence is CASSTEISNERLFF. The part of the CDR3 DNA that was read is TGTGCCAGCAGTACGGAAATTTCCAACGAAAGATTATTT.

This clone has more than one count but fewer than ten. Genes here carry mouse names. Sequencing ends 1 residue short of the CDR3 end; the germline J gene provides the rest. This chain connects TRBV13-3 to TRBJ1-2; no firm D call. Germline V CDR1 and CDR2: NNHDY, SYVADS. V was cut by 0 bases and J by 0 bases, with 6 bases left in between. The CDR3 runs to 14 residues. The CDR3 sequence: CASSDDKSNSDYTF. CDR3 DNA (partial): TGTGCCAGCAGTGATGACAAATCAAACTCCGACTACACC.

This clone was counted only a few times. Gene names are the mouse ones. The read is 1 residue too short to cover the CDR3 end, so that end is filled in from the germline J gene. This chain connects TRBV12-1 to TRBJ2-5, with 9 bases lining up with TRBD2. V lost 2 bases and J lost 3; bases outside the gene matches: 5. The CDR3 has 15 residues. From germline, CDR1 is SGHSN and CDR2 HYEKVE. CDR3 sequence reads: CASSRPGGDQDTQYF. CDR3 DNA, as far as it was read: TGTGCCAGCTCTCGCCCTGGGGGGGATCAAGACACCCAGTAC.

This clone was detected only a few times. Germline and genes: mouse. The sequence runs out 1 residue before the end of the CDR3; the remainder is reconstructed from the germline J gene. The gene calls are TRBV5 and TRBJ1-3; D uncertain. Trimming removed 0 bases at V and 0 bases at J, with 6 bases between. CDR1 is LGHNA, CDR2 YNLKQL, per germline (reference sequence). The CDR3 runs 15 residues. The chain's CDR3 is CASSQDSLSGNTLYF. CDR3 DNA (partial): TGTGCCAGCAGCCAAGATTCCCTTTCTGGAAATACGCTCTAT.

Concerning this clone: Genes and germline come from the mouse. The read ends 1 residue shy of where the CDR3 ends; the end is completed using the germline J gene. The chain combines TRBV26 with TRBJ2-5; 7 positions match TRBD2. CDR1 and CDR2 from the germline V gene are KGHPV and FQNQEV (reference sequence). The CDR3 length is 15 residues. Germline trimming cut 3 bases from V and 1 base from J; bases unmatched to any gene: 4. The part of the CDR3 DNA that was read is TGTGCCAGCAGTCTACGCTGGGGGTACCAAGACACCCAGTAC. It translates to CASSLRWGYQDTQY. The whole CDR3 protein is CASSLRWGYQDTQYF. Full variable domain (outside the CDR3, taken from reference TRBV26 and TRBJ2-5): NSKVIQTPRYLVKGQGQKAKMRCIPEKGHPVVFWYQQNKNNEFKFLINFQNQEVLQQIDMTEKRFSAECPSNSPCSLEIQSSEAGDSALYLCASSLRWGYQDTQYFGPGTRLLVL.